This T cell receptor (beta chain) was profiled in a study of shared clonotypes between healthy human individuals. Study-level findings and limits: Naive subsets typically showed greater estimated richness than memory subsets.

About this clone itself: What it recognizes is unknown.

Deletions cut 0 bases from V and 3 bases from J, with 6 bases between. The CDR3 totals 14 residues. Germline CDR1 reads MNHEY; CDR2 reads SMNVEV (reference sequence). Terminally differentiated effector memory CD45RA+ cells were excluded from the naive CD8 cells, which were CD45RO-negative and positively selected for CCR7. The authors split each subset's genomic DNA evenly across several immunoSEQ plates. Some clones are missing from TCRdb's copy, which holds only in-frame ones; the method was immunoSEQ multiplex PCR. The data show around 2.1 million clones, with just over 90% seen just once and more than 1.5% held by the top ten.

This receptor was obtained from a man between 18 and 35 years old in good health. Some clones in this sample may be carry-over from other donors' samples. J is TRBJ2-1 and V is TRBV27, with a tentative D call TRBD1 (5 bases). Input material: naive CD8+ T cells from PBMCs. CDR3: CASSLSTDYNEQFF. CDR3 DNA: TGTGCCAGCAGTTTATCGACAGACTACAATGAGCAGTTCTTC.